The sequence of this T cell receptor beta chain was determined in a study of blood T cell repertoires in COVID-19. The ends were cut back, 0 bases at V and 9 bases at J, with 9 bases in the middle. Germline-derived CDR1 and CDR2 are SGHNT and YYREEE (reference sequence). The CDR3 sequence is 12 residues long. Produced via immunoSEQ multiplex PCR; TCRdb's table is partial and in-frame only. Here the sample spans some 150,000 clones, 87% being singletons. Input material: peripheral blood. This chain joins TRBV5-4 and TRBJ1-1; perhaps TRBD1 as D (5 bases). The receptor was isolated from a man aged 50 to 60 with active COVID-19. Written as DNA, the CDR3 is TGTGCCAGCAGCTTGGGGGCAGGGAAAGCTTTCTTT. This encodes CASSLGAGKAFF.